One sample yielded the 29 T cell receptor beta chains listed below, sequenced in a study of blood T cell repertoires in COVID-19. The assay was immunoSEQ multiplex PCR, and TCRdb's table has in-frame clones only and misses some. The data show about 120,000 clones, roughly 85% seen once. Specimen: peripheral blood. The receptors originated from a human donor in a cohort sampled during active COVID-19.

The chain has TRBV6-5 and TRBJ1-5, with no clear D. The CDR3 runs 15 residues. V was cut by 0 bases and J by 3 bases, with 9 bases left in between. From germline, CDR1 is MNHEY and CDR2 SVGAGI. CDR3 in amino acids: CASSYSSTVNQPQHF. As DNA, the CDR3 is TGTGCCAGCAGTTACTCGTCCACGGTCAATCAGCCCCAGCATTTT.

The rearrangement uses TRBV3-1 (or the pseudogene TRBV3-2) and TRBJ1-2, with 9 positions matching TRBD1. Germline trimming cut 5 bases from V and 5 bases from J; bases unmatched to any gene: 6. Germline loops: CDR1 LGHDT, CDR2 YNNKEL (reference sequence). This CDR3 contains 14 residues. CDR3 nucleotides: TGTGCCAGCAGCTTCACAGGGGGCAAGTATGGCTACACCTTC. As protein: CASSFTGGKYGYTF.

This clone occurred a few times. The chain has TRBV10-3 and TRBJ2-3; D gene ambiguous. The CDR3 consists of 12 residues. Germline V CDR1 and CDR2: ENHRY, SYGVKD. V lost 3 bases and J 5 bases, leaving 6 bases between the germline ends. DNA of the CDR3: TGTGCCATCAGTGATCGAGGAGATACGCAGTATTTT. Amino acid sequence: CAISDRGDTQYF.

The chain has TRBV11-2 and TRBJ2-5, with 7 bases that match TRBD1. CDR1 is SGHAT and CDR2 is FQNNGV in the germline V gene. V trimming: 8 bases; J trimming: 5 bases; junction bases outside the gene matches: 11. The CDR3 has 14 residues. The DNA for the CDR3 is TGTGCCAGCTTTTCAGGGGGTCTTATTGAGACCCAGTACTTC. The encoded protein is CASFSGGLIETQYF.

This chain uses TRBV5-4 with TRBJ1-2, with TRBD1 matching over 7 bases. The V gene's germline CDR1 is SGHNT and CDR2 YYREEE (reference sequence). The V gene end was trimmed by 0 bases and the J gene end by 4 bases; junction bases not matched to a gene: 3. This CDR3 has 14 residues. This chain's CDR3 is CASSLVGTAYGYTF. The DNA of the CDR3 is TGTGCCAGCAGCTTGGTCGGGACAGCCTATGGCTACACCTTC.

CDR3 in DNA: TGTGCCAGCAGCTCCCGACGGGGTAATTCACCCCTCCACTTT. Protein: CASSSRRGNSPLHF. The V call is TRBV7-3, the J call TRBJ1-6; no reliable D call. CDR1 is SGHTA and CDR2 is FQGTGA in the germline V gene. This CDR3 is 14 amino acids long. The V end was cut by 4 bases, the J end by 6 bases, with 10 bases between.

The table lists this clone with a few counts. The CDR3 bases are TGTGCCAGCAGCTTTCAATGGAACACTGAAGCTTTCTTT. This encodes CASSFQWNTEAFF. The V gene is TRBV11-1, the J gene TRBJ1-1; D not certain. CDR1 and CDR2 from the germline V gene are SGHAT and FQDESV (reference sequence). The germline V and J ends were trimmed by 3 bases and 1 base, with 6 bases remaining between them. The CDR3 is 13 amino acids.

The chain joins TRBV7-8 to TRBJ1-6; D call uncertain. This CDR3 spans 13 amino acids. Germline V CDR1 and CDR2: SGHVS, FQNEAQ. V gave up 8 bases and J gave up 7 bases, with 12 bases separating them. CDR3 residues: CASGETINSPLHF. The DNA of the CDR3 is TGTGCCAGCGGGGAGACCATAAATTCACCCCTCCACTTT. The variable domain in full, with the rest retrieved from reference TRBV7-8 and TRBJ1-6, is GAGVSQSPRYKVAKRGQDVALRCDPISGHVSLFWYQQALGQGPEFLTYFQNEAQLDKSGLPSDRFFAERPEGSVSTLKIQRTQQEDSAVYLCASGETINSPLHFGNGTRLTVT.

The CDR3 spells CASSPGTGSRDYEQYF. The CDR3 bases are TGTGCCAGCAGCCCGGGGACAGGCTCTAGAGACTACGAGCAGTACTTC. The chain recombines TRBV5-4 with TRBJ2-7, with 8 positions matching TRBD1. The CDR3 spans 16 residues. The trim removed 4 bases at V and 3 bases at J, leaving 12 bases unmatched. The germline gives CDR1 SGHNT, CDR2 YYREEE (reference sequence).

CDR3 nucleotide sequence: TGTGCCACCGGACAGGTCACAGATACGCAGTATTTT. It encodes CATGQVTDTQYF. The rearrangement joins TRBV6-5 to TRBJ2-3; 7 nucleotides agree with TRBD1. Trimming took 10 bases from V and 2 from J; bases not matched to a gene: 3. This CDR3 spans 12 amino acids. Germline V gene sequence: CDR1 MNHEY, CDR2 SVGAGI.

This chain connects TRBV25-1 to TRBJ1-5, with D uncertain. V lost 5 bases and J lost 0, with 11 bases in between. CDR3 length: 15 residues. Germline CDR1 and CDR2: MGHDK and SYGVNS. CDR3 amino acids: CASSSFDSSNQPQHF. The CDR3 nucleotides are TGTGCCAGCAGTTCCTTCGATAGTAGCAATCAGCCCCAGCATTTT. The entire variable domain, with the rest obtained from reference TRBV25-1 and TRBJ1-5, is as follows: EADIYQTPRYLVIGTGKKITLECSQTMGHDKMYWYQQDPGMELHLIHYSYGVNSTEKGDLSSESTVSRIRTEHFPLTLESARPSHTSQYLCASSSFDSSNQPQHFGDGTRLSIL.

The chain carries TRBV19 and TRBJ2-5, with D possibly being TRBD1 (5 bases). Germline V gene sequence: CDR1 LNHDA, CDR2 SQIVND (reference sequence). The V end lost 7 bases, the J end lost 2 bases, and 11 bases lay between the germline ends. This CDR3 comprises 13 residues. The CDR3 bases are TGTGCCAGTAACGGCAGGGCTCAAGAGACCCAGTACTTC. It specifies CASNGRAQETQYF.

The chain has TRBV3-1 (or the pseudogene TRBV3-2) and TRBJ2-7; 7 bases line up with TRBD1. Trimming removed 0 bases from V and 0 bases from J; junction bases left unmatched: 2. Germline lookup yields CDR1 LGHDT and CDR2 YNNKEL (reference sequence). The CDR3 has 15 residues. Here the CDR3 reads CASSQETGYSYEQYF. The CDR3 DNA is TGTGCCAGCAGCCAAGAGACAGGGTACTCCTACGAGCAGTACTTC.

The chain employs TRBV6-2 or TRBV6-3 and TRBJ1-5; 7 bases agree with TRBD1. This CDR3 has 14 amino acids. After removal of 2 bases from V and 5 bases from J, the junction contained 3 bases not matched to a gene. Germline V gene data show CDR1 as MNHEY and CDR2 as SVGEGT. CDR3 protein: CASSYRGQDQPQHF. Written as DNA, the CDR3 is TGTGCCAGCAGTTACAGGGGGCAGGATCAGCCCCAGCATTTT.

V is TRBV7-3 and J is TRBJ2-1; 11 bases agree with TRBD2. The CDR3 is 14 residues long. Trimming cost V 5 bases and J 6 bases; bases outside gene matches: 3. Germline CDR1 SGHTA, CDR2 FQGTGA. Here the CDR3 reads CASSTTSGGNEQFF. The CDR3 DNA is TGTGCCAGCAGCACTACTAGCGGGGGCAATGAGCAGTTCTTC.

This clone appeared a few times. The chain links TRBV5-5 to TRBJ2-3, with TRBD2 matching 11 bases. The CDR3 sequence is 17 residues long. With 0 bases clipped from V and 3 bases from J, the junction kept 6 bases outside the gene matches. The germline gives CDR1 SGHKS, CDR2 YYEKEE (reference sequence). CDR3 nucleotide sequence: TGTGCCAGCAGCTTGGCCAGACTAGCGGGATCAACAGATACGCAGTATTTT. Translating it yields CASSLARLAGSTDTQYF.

The rearrangement links TRBV6-6 to TRBJ1-4; TRBD1 agrees at 10 bases. With V trimmed by 6 bases and J by 6 bases, 10 bases remained unmatched. CDR1 and CDR2 (germline): MNHNY, SVGAGI (reference sequence). CDR3 length: 16 residues. The CDR3 loop is CASRGDRGRGYEKLFF. The CDR3 nucleotides are TGTGCCAGCAGGGGCGACAGGGGGCGAGGCTATGAAAAACTGTTTTTT.

V gene TRBV5-5 combines with J gene TRBJ2-2, with TRBD1 matching 7 bases. Germline CDR1 SGHKS, CDR2 YYEKEE (reference sequence). The CDR3 runs 15 residues. V lost 5 bases and J lost 4; bases outside the gene matches: 8. In nucleotides, the CDR3 is TGTGCCAGCAGTGGACTGACAGGGCGCACCGGGGAGCTGTTTTTT. It codes for CASSGLTGRTGELFF.

The J gene is TRBJ1-3, the V gene TRBV27; 7 positions agree with TRBD1. The length of the CDR3 is 15 residues. From germline, CDR1 is MNHEY and CDR2 SMNVEV (reference sequence). V lost 8 bases to trimming and J lost 2 bases; unmatched junction nucleotides: 9. The CDR3 DNA sequence: TGTGCCAGCCAAGCCTGGACAGGCCCTGGAAACACCATATATTTT. The encoded protein is CASQAWTGPGNTIYF.

The chain carries TRBV3-1 (or the pseudogene TRBV3-2) and TRBJ1-5; tentatively, D is TRBD1 (6 bases). Trimming removed 1 base from V and 3 bases from J, with 10 bases in between. CDR1 and CDR2 (germline): LGHDT, YNNKEL (reference sequence). The CDR3 has 15 residues. CDR3 sequence reads: CASSQAGHINQPQHF. The CDR3, as DNA: TGTGCCAGCAGCCAAGCGGGACACATCAATCAGCCCCAGCATTTT.

The chain recombines TRBV7-3 with TRBJ2-2; a weak D match, TRBD1 (6 bases). The germline V and J ends were trimmed by 2 bases and 5 bases, with 12 bases remaining between them. The CDR3 has 15 amino acids. CDR1 is SGHTA and CDR2 is FQGTGA in the germline V gene. The CDR3 reads CASSLGGGLTGELFF. In nucleotides, the CDR3 is TGTGCCAGCAGCTTAGGGGGCGGTCTAACCGGGGAGCTGTTTTTT.

This rearrangement joins TRBV19 to TRBJ1-3, with D unclear. The V end was cut by 5 bases, the J end by 8 bases, with 16 bases between. Germline V gene sequence: CDR1 LNHDA, CDR2 SQIVND (reference sequence). The CDR3 is 14 residues long. CDR3 residues: CASSVQDVEDTIYF. CDR3 coding DNA: TGTGCCAGTAGTGTCCAGGACGTGGAGGACACCATATATTTT.

This clone has just one count. The chain links TRBV15 to TRBJ1-1, with a tentative D call TRBD1 (5 bases). Per the germline V gene, CDR1 is LNHNV and CDR2 is YYDKDF (reference sequence). This CDR3 spans 16 amino acids. V shed 1 base and J shed 2 bases, with 14 bases lying between them. The CDR3 nucleotides are TGTGCCACCAGCAGAGGGGTCTTAGGGACTAACACTGAAGCTTTCTTT. Its protein product is CATSRGVLGTNTEAFF.

The rearrangement uses TRBV4-1 and TRBJ2-7; 9 bases are shared with TRBD1. With V trimmed by 0 bases and J by 6 bases, 3 bases remained unmatched. The CDR3 loop spans 14 amino acids. From germline, CDR1 is MGHRA and CDR2 YSYEKL. This CDR3 reads CASSQERTGVEQYF. For the CDR3, the DNA is TGCGCCAGCAGCCAAGAAAGGACAGGGGTCGAGCAGTACTTC.

The genes are TRBV10-3 and TRBJ1-2, with D maybe TRBD1 (6 bases). Germline assignment: CDR1 ENHRY and CDR2 SYGVKD. Trimming stripped 3 bases from V and 0 bases from J, with 14 bases between. This CDR3 has 16 amino acids. CDR3 coding DNA: TGTGCCATCAGTGATACTGGGACACCAGCTAACTATGGCTACACCTTC. The encoded protein is CAISDTGTPANYGYTF.

J is TRBJ2-3 and V is TRBV5-5, with TRBD2 matching 7 bases. Germline V lookup: CDR1 SGHKS, CDR2 YYEKEE (reference sequence). This CDR3 region has 17 residues. Losses at the gene ends were 6 bases for V and 1 base for J; bases not matched to a gene: 14. CDR3 DNA: TGTGCCAGCACCCTTACTTGGGGGGGGTGGGGCACAGATACGCAGTATTTT. Protein sequence: CASTLTWGGWGTDTQYF. Using reference TRBV5-5 and TRBJ2-3 for the parts outside the CDR3, the full variable domain is DAGVTQSPTHLIKTRGQQVTLRCSPISGHKSVSWYQQVLGQGPQFIFQYYEKEERGRGNFPDRFSARQFPNYSSELNVNALLLGDSALYLCASTLTWGGWGTDTQYFGPGTRLTVL.

As regards this clone: Distinct nucleotide sequences in the sample also encode this CDR3. The chain has TRBV27 and TRBJ1-1; a possible D gene is TRBD1 (6 bases). Trimming took off 3 bases at V and 2 bases at J, with 10 bases between the two ends. Per the germline V gene, CDR1 is MNHEY and CDR2 is SMNVEV (reference sequence). The CDR3 extends over 14 amino acids. The CDR3 bases are TGTGCCAGCAGTTTCGGACAGCCTAACACTGAAGCTTTCTTT. This encodes CASSFGQPNTEAFF.

This sequence joins TRBV5-1 and TRBJ2-3; D gene uncertain. The CDR3 covers 12 residues. V gave up 3 bases and J gave up 5 bases, with 7 bases separating them. Germline V gives CDR1 SGHRS, CDR2 YFSETQ. The CDR3 reads CASSSGRDTQYF. CDR3 DNA: TGCGCCAGCAGCTCAGGCAGAGATACGCAGTATTTT. Looking up the rest from reference TRBV5-1 and TRBJ2-3 gives the full variable domain: KAGVTQTPRYLIKTRGQQVTLSCSPISGHRSVSWYQQTPGQGLQFLFEYFSETQRNKGNFPGRFSGRQFSNSRSEMNVSTLELGDSALYLCASSSGRDTQYFGPGTRLTVL.

This clone showed up just once. This chain links TRBV13 with TRBJ1-3; 8 bases align to TRBD1. Germline assignment: CDR1 PRHDT and CDR2 FYEKMQ (reference sequence). The trim removed 5 bases at V and 2 bases at J, leaving 11 bases unmatched. CDR3 length: 17 amino acids. CDR3 nucleotide sequence: TGTGCCAGCAGCGATCGCAACAGGGGGGCGGCTGGAAACACCATATATTTT. Translated: CASSDRNRGAAGNTIYF.